This T cell receptor (beta chain) was documented in a study of CDR3 diversity in severe acne. This clonotype showed up many times. V shed 0 bases and J 1 base; nucleotides not matched to a gene: 5. The CDR3 loop spans 18 amino acids. The germline V gene encodes CDR1 SGHRS and CDR2 YFSETQ. From the PCR reads, TCRdb called clonotypes with MiXCR, one entry per CDR3 protein. The sample records roughly 81,000 distinct CDR3 sequences, over 45% being singletons. Sequencing was done on a sample of blood. V usage is TRBV5-1 and J usage is TRBJ2-3, with TRBD2 identical over 13 bases. This TCR came from a male donor in good health, serving as a control. Here the CDR3 reads CASSLATSGGAGTDTQYF. The DNA of the CDR3 is TGCGCCAGCAGCTTGGCCACTAGCGGGGGGGCCGGCACAGATACGCAGTATTTT. Drawing the rest from reference TRBV5-1 and TRBJ2-3, the complete variable domain is KAGVTQTPRYLIKTRGQQVTLSCSPISGHRSVSWYQQTPGQGLQFLFEYFSETQRNKGNFPGRFSGRQFSNSRSEMNVSTLELGDSALYLCASSLATSGGAGTDTQYFGPGTRLTVL.